Listed below are T cell receptor beta chains from one sample, sequenced in a study of radiation and T cells in renal cell carcinoma. The assay was immunoSEQ multiplex PCR, and TCRdb's table has in-frame clones only and misses some. The sample contains about 150,000 clones, about 88% of which appear only once. Sample: blood, taken from a patient whose treatment included radiotherapy and nephrectomy. The receptors come from a woman between 45 and 65 years old with renal cell carcinoma. The CDR3 runs from the conserved cysteine through the conserved F or W. Each record gives: D gene, J gene, clone size, V gene, CDR3 DNA, CDR3 protein. A D gene is named only where the DNA matches it firmly. Clone size is stated in some rows and not others, as once, few, many or a class when expanded.

>-|TRBJ1-4|-|TRBV7-9
TGTGCCAGCAGCTCGGGACAAGATAATGAAAAACTGTTTTTT
CASSSGQDNEKLFF
>TRBD2|TRBJ2-2|-|TRBV19
TGTGCCAGTAGTATAGGCGGGGGGCTCGGGAACACCGGGGAGCTGTTTTTT
CASSIGGGLGNTGELFF
>TRBD1|TRBJ1-2|-|TRBV6-1
TGTGCCAGCCCTCCCGGGACAGGGGGTTACGGCTACACCTTC
CASPPGTGGYGYTF
>TRBD1|TRBJ2-1|-|TRBV5-4
TGTGCCAGCAGCAAGAGACAGGGAAACGATGAGCAGTTCTTC
CASSKRQGNDEQFF
>-|TRBJ2-1|-|TRBV11-2
TGTGCCAGCAGCCGGACTCGGAGGAATGAGCAGTTCTTC
CASSRTRRNEQFF
>-|TRBJ1-4|-|TRBV25-1
TGTGCCAGCAGTGAGGCGGGGTTCTCAACTAATGAAAAACTGTTTTTT
CASSEAGFSTNEKLFF
>-|TRBJ1-6|-|TRBV25-1
TGTGCCAGCAGTGAATACAGGTCACTGGCCTCGGATAATTCACCCCTCCACTTT
CASSEYRSLASDNSPLHF
>-|TRBJ1-2|once|TRBV7-2
TGTGCCAGCAGCTTAGAGGTCTATGGCTACACCTTC
CASSLEVYGYTF
>-|TRBJ1-1|-|TRBV7-9
TGTGCCAGCAGACCCTACGGTGACCGCGACGGGTACACTGAAGCTTTCTTT
CASRPYGDRDGYTEAFF
>TRBD1|TRBJ2-7|-|TRBV7-2
TGTGCCAGCAGCTCTGGGACAGGGAGAAGCGAGCAGTACTTC
CASSSGTGRSEQYF
>-|TRBJ1-4|-|TRBV6-1
TGTGCCAGCACCTTATCGGCTAATGAAAAACTGTTTTTT
CASTLSANEKLFF
>-|TRBJ1-1|-|TRBV6-5
TGTGCCAGCAGTTACTCGAGGGGAGGTGAAGCTTTCTTT
CASSYSRGGEAFF
>-|TRBJ1-2|-|TRBV30
TGTGCCTGGAGTGTGGCACACAACTATGGCTACACCTTC
CAWSVAHNYGYTF
>-|TRBJ2-1|-|TRBV6-5
TGTGCCAGCAGCCAGGCCCCCACGAGGGAGCAGTTCTTC
CASSQAPTREQFF
>-|TRBJ1-5|-|TRBV6-1
TGTGCCAGCCGAAACCGGGGCAATCAGCCCCAGCATTTT
CASRNRGNQPQHF
>-|TRBJ1-2|-|TRBV5-8
TGTGCCAGCAGCCGACAGTCACCTCAGTATGGCTACACCTTC
CASSRQSPQYGYTF
>-|TRBJ1-2|-|TRBV6-6
TGTGCCAGCAATCCCGAAACGGGATATGGCTACACCTTC
CASNPETGYGYTF
>TRBD1|TRBJ1-3|-|TRBV6-5
TGTGCCAGCAGCGCGGGACAGTTCTCTGGAAACACCATATATTTT
CASSAGQFSGNTIYF
>-|TRBJ1-6|-|TRBV30
TGTGCCTGGAGTAACACCCGATTCACGACCGTGAGCTCCTATAATTCACCCCTCCACTTT
CAWSNTRFTTVSSYNSPLHF
>-|TRBJ1-2|few|TRBV6-5
TGTGCCACCGAGGCCGAGGGATATGGCTACACCTTC
CATEAEGYGYTF
>-|TRBJ1-1|few|TRBV2
TGTGCCAGCACCGTAAGGTACGGTGTGAACACTGAAGCTTTCTTT
CASTVRYGVNTEAFF
>-|TRBJ1-2|-|TRBV2
TGTGCCAGCAGTGCGATCGAGGGGGGCTACACCTTC
CASSAIEGGYTF
>-|TRBJ2-2|-|TRBV6-1
TGTGCCAGCAGTGAATTAGGAGGGGGCATCCTGGGGGAGCTGTTTTTT
CASSELGGGILGELFF
>TRBD1|TRBJ2-2|-|TRBV18
TGTGCCAGCTCAGCCTCCCCTTTGAGGGGGCTGGGCACCGGGGAGCTGTTTTTT
CASSASPLRGLGTGELFF
>TRBD1|TRBJ1-2|-|TRBV4-2
TGTGCCAGCAGTCCCGGGGACAGCAACTATGGCTACACCTTC
CASSPGDSNYGYTF
>-|TRBJ2-5|-|TRBV5-1
TGCGCCAGCAGCTTGGCGCCCTCGCAAGAGACCCAGTACTTC
CASSLAPSQETQYF
>-|TRBJ1-2|-|TRBV18
TGTGCCAGCTCCTGGGGAGGGGCCTATGGCTACACCTTC
CASSWGGAYGYTF
>TRBD1|TRBJ2-3|once|TRBV19
TGTGCCAGTAGTATAGGCGGGACAGGAGGCACAGATACGCAGTATTTT
CASSIGGTGGTDTQYF
>-|TRBJ1-4|-|TRBV7-8
TGTGCCAGCAGAAAGGACAGAGCTAATGAAAAACTGTTTTTT
CASRKDRANEKLFF
>-|TRBJ2-2|-|TRBV19
TGTGCCAGTAGTATCCGACACAACACCGGGGAGCTGTTTTTT
CASSIRHNTGELFF
>-|TRBJ2-1|-|TRBV18
TGTGCCAGCTCACCCGAACCGCGCAGTGAGCAGTTCTTC
CASSPEPRSEQFF
>-|TRBJ1-1|-|TRBV19
TGTGCCAGTAGTATAGGGCGAGTAGGCACTGAAGCTTTCTTT
CASSIGRVGTEAFF
>-|TRBJ1-2|-|TRBV29-1
TGCAGCGTGACAGATAACTATGGCTACACCTTC
CSVTDNYGYTF
>TRBD1|TRBJ2-3|-|TRBV19
TGTGCCAGTAGTACAACAGGGGCAGATACGCAGTATTTT
CASSTTGADTQYF
>TRBD2|TRBJ2-3|-|TRBV29-1
TGCAGCGTCAAGACTAGCGGGGGCGTAGATACGCAGTATTTT
CSVKTSGGVDTQYF
>TRBD1|TRBJ2-2|-|TRBV18
TGTGCCAGCTCACCACCAGGGGACAGACGGAGGAACACCGGGGAGCTGTTTTTT
CASSPPGDRRRNTGELFF
>TRBD1|TRBJ1-2|-|TRBV4-2
TGTGCCAGCAGCCACCCGGGACAGGGAGAAAGTTATGGCTACACCTTC
CASSHPGQGESYGYTF
>-|TRBJ2-1|-|TRBV7-2
TGTGCCAGCAGCTTTGGCCAAGGATCATACAATGAGCAGTTCTTC
CASSFGQGSYNEQFF
>-|TRBJ2-5|-|TRBV19
TGTGCCAGTAGTCCTGGACAGCAAGAGACCCAGTACTTC
CASSPGQQETQYF
>-|TRBJ2-7|-|TRBV18
TGTGCCAGCTCACCGGCAGGGAAATACGAGCAGTACTTC
CASSPAGKYEQYF
>-|TRBJ1-3|-|TRBV28
TGTGCCAGCAGTAGCCCCGGGGGGGCCTCTGGAAACACCATATATTTT
CASSSPGGASGNTIYF
>TRBD2|TRBJ2-5|-|TRBV7-7
TGTGCTAGCAGCTTAGGGCTAGCGGGGAACCAAGAGACCCAGTACTTC
CASSLGLAGNQETQYF
>-|TRBJ2-2|once|TRBV2
TGTGCCAGCACTCTAGAGTATGGCACCGGGGAGCTGTTTTTT
CASTLEYGTGELFF
>-|TRBJ2-1|-|TRBV5-4
TGTGCCAGCAGCTTGGGAGGCCCCTACAATGAGCAGTTCTTC
CASSLGGPYNEQFF
>-|TRBJ1-5|-|TRBV7-8
TGTGCCAGCAGCTTATTACCAGGGGATCAGCCCCAGCATTTT
CASSLLPGDQPQHF
>TRBD1|TRBJ1-2|-|TRBV6-5
TGTGCCAGCAGTCGGCAGACAGGGACAGAGAATGGCTACACCTTC
CASSRQTGTENGYTF
>-|TRBJ2-5|-|TRBV18
TGTGCCAGCTCACCACAGTCAGGGAATGAAGAGACCCAGTACTTC
CASSPQSGNEETQYF
>-|TRBJ2-2|-|TRBV19
TGTGCCAGTAGAAATTCAGGGGCGGGCACCGGGGAGCTGTTTTTT
CASRNSGAGTGELFF
>-|TRBJ2-1|-|TRBV21-1
TGTGCCAGCAGCAAAGCGCAGTTAGAGGGGAGTTACGGGAATGAGCAGTTCTTC
CASSKAQLEGSYGNEQFF
>-|TRBJ2-7|-|TRBV5-1
TGCGCCAGCAAGGTAGGGTCCAGCTACGAGCAGTACTTC
CASKVGSSYEQYF
>TRBD1|TRBJ1-2|-|TRBV5-1
TGCGCCAGCAGCTTGGCGCCGGGACAGGGGACCGGCTACACCTTC
CASSLAPGQGTGYTF
>-|TRBJ1-1|-|TRBV9
TGTGCCAGCAGCGTAGTGACGACCGGGACGACTGAAGCTTTCTTT
CASSVVTTGTTEAFF
>-|TRBJ1-1|-|TRBV6-1
TGTGCCAGCAGTGAACGGGGCAGGGCCGATTTGACTGAAGCTTTCTTT
CASSERGRADLTEAFF
>-|TRBJ1-5|-|TRBV19
TGTGCCAGTAGTATGGGCCCCGCGTTCCAGCATTTT
CASSMGPAFQHF